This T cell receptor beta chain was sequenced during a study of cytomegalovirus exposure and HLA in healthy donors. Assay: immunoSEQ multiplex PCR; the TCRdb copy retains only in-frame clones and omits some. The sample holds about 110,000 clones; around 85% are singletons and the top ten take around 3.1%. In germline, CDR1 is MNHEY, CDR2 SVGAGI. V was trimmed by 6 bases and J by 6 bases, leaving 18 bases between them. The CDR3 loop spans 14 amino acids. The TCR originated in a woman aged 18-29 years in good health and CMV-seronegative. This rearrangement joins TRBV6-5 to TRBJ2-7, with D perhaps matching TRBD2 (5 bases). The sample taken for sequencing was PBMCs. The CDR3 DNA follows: TGTGCCAGCAGCCGACGTCCCAGCGGTGGCGAGCAGTACTTC. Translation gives CASSRRPSGGEQYF.